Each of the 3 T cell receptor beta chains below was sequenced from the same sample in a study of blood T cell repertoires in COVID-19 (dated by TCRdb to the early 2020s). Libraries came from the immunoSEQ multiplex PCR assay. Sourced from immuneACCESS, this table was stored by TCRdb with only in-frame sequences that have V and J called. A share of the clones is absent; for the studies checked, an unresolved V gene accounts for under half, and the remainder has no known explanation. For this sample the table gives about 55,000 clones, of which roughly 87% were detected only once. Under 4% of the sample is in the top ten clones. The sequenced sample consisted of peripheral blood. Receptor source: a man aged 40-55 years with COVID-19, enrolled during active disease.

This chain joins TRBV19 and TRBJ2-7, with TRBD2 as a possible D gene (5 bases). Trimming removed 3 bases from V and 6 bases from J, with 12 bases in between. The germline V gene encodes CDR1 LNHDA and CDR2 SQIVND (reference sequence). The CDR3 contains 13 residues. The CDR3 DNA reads TGTGCCAGTAGTATCCCGGGATCCGGCGAGCAGTACTTC. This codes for CASSIPGSGEQYF.

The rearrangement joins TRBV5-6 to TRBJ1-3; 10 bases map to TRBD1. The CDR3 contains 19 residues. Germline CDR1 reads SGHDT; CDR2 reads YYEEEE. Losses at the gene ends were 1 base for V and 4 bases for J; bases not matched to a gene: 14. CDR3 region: CASSLSVETGGFTGNTIYF. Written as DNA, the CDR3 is TGTGCCAGCAGCTTGTCTGTCGAGACAGGGGGCTTTACCGGAAACACCATATATTTT.

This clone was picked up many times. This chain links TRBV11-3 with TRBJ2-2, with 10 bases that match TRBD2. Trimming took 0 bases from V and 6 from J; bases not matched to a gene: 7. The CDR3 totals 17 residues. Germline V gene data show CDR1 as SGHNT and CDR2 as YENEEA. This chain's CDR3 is CASSLDLSGGVPGELFF. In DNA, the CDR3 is TGTGCCAGCAGCTTAGACCTAAGCGGGGGGGTCCCCGGGGAGCTGTTTTTT.